The 21 T cell receptor beta chains in this list originate from one sample, sequenced in a study of shared clonotypes between healthy human individuals. The table came from immunoSEQ multiplex PCR; TCRdb's copy has only in-frame clones and leaves some out. The repertoire consists of over a million clones, with about 98.5% occurring once and the leading ten covering 0.36%. Sequencing was carried out using naive CD4+ T cells sorted from blood. Indicated subset: CD45RA+ positively selected. Receptors were obtained from a man aged 25 to 40 in good health.

The genes are TRBV6-1 and TRBJ2-3, with D tentatively TRBD1 (6 bases). This CDR3 has 14 residues. From germline, CDR1 is MNHNS and CDR2 SASEGT. Trimming removed 5 bases at V and 2 bases at J, with 11 bases between. The DNA for the CDR3 is TGTGCCAGCAGTCTTAGACAGGCCACAGATACGCAGTATTTT. Translating it yields CASSLRQATDTQYF.

The chain recombines TRBV7-2 with TRBJ2-7; the match to TRBD1 covers 9 bases. After removal of 1 base from V and 8 bases from J, the junction contained 12 bases not matched to a gene. The CDR3 is 16 amino acids. Germline CDR1 reads SGHTA; CDR2 reads FQGNSA. The CDR3 bases are TGTGCCAGCAGCTTAGTATTAGGGACAGGGAGTAGACAGCAGTACTTC. Protein sequence: CASSLVLGTGSRQQYF.

This chain links TRBV5-1 with TRBJ2-5; D gene ambiguous. This CDR3 region has 15 residues. Trimming stripped 4 bases from V and 4 bases from J, with 17 bases between. Germline-derived CDR1 and CDR2 are SGHRS and YFSETQ. CDR3 residues: CASSTTGILSETQYF. CDR3 in DNA: TGCGCCAGCAGCACGACCGGTATTTTGTCAGAGACCCAGTACTTC.

The rearrangement links TRBV28 to TRBJ2-7; D unclear. Germline CDR1 MDHEN, CDR2 SYDVKM. The CDR3 sequence is 15 residues long. V lost 1 base and J lost 2, with 12 bases in between. The CDR3 DNA follows: TGTGCCAGCAGTTTATCTGCAGGCTTCGCCTACGAGCAGTACTTC. Its translation is CASSLSAGFAYEQYF. The variable domain in full, completed from reference TRBV28 and TRBJ2-7, reads DVKVTQSSRYLVKRTGEKVFLECVQDMDHENMFWYRQDPGLGLRLIYFSYDVKMKEKGDIPEGYSVSREKKERFSLILESASTNQTSMYLCASSLSAGFAYEQYFGPGTRLTVT.

This chain joins TRBV30 and TRBJ2-7; D tentatively fits TRBD1 or TRBD2 (6 bases each). CDR3 length: 15 residues. V was pared by 4 bases and J by 7 bases, with 23 bases between. Germline CDR1 is GTSNPN and CDR2 is SVGIG (reference sequence). CDR3 residues: CAWTPYTRGRGEQYF. CDR3 coding DNA: TGTGCCTGGACCCCCTACACCCGGGGGCGGGGAGAGCAGTACTTC.

The count of this clone is one. J is TRBJ2-7 and V is TRBV11-2, with unresolved D. V lost 9 bases and J lost 0, with 12 bases in between. Germline-derived CDR1 and CDR2 are SGHAT and FQNNGV. There are 13 residues in the CDR3. Here the CDR3 reads CASHRPTSYEQYF. The DNA for the CDR3 is TGTGCCAGTCACCGGCCGACCTCCTACGAGCAGTACTTC.

The gene calls are TRBV27 and TRBJ2-7; TRBD1 matches 9 bases. The CDR3 extends over 13 amino acids. Unmatched junction bases numbered 2, after V lost 5 bases and J lost 3 bases. The germline gives CDR1 MNHEY, CDR2 SMNVEV (reference sequence). In nucleotides, the CDR3 is TGTGCCAGCAGTAAGGACAGGGGCTACGAGCAGTACTTC. Amino acids: CASSKDRGYEQYF.

The chain uses TRBV11-2 and TRBJ2-5, with D maybe TRBD1 (5 bases). Trimming cost V 5 bases and J 8 bases, with 24 bases left between them. Germline loops: CDR1 SGHAT, CDR2 FQNNGV. This CDR3 has 16 amino acids. The CDR3 spells CASSPAGQGSPRTQYF. CDR3 nucleotide sequence: TGTGCCAGCAGCCCCGCCGGGCAGGGATCCCCCAGAACCCAGTACTTC. Combining the CDR3 with reference TRBV11-2 and TRBJ2-5 gives the whole variable domain EAGVAQSPRYKIIEKRQSVAFWCNPISGHATLYWYQQILGQGPKLLIQFQNNGVVDDSQLPKDRFSAERLKGVDSTLKIQPAKLEDSAVYLCASSPAGQGSPRTQYFGPGTRLLVL.

The chain has TRBV15 and TRBJ2-7; D might be TRBD2 (5 bases). Trimming cost V 0 bases and J 7 bases, with 13 bases left between them. CDR1 is LNHNV, CDR2 YYDKDF, per germline (reference sequence). This CDR3 comprises 14 residues. For the CDR3, the DNA is TGTGCCACCAGCAGAGATGTGGGCCCGGGGGAGCAGTACTTC. Its protein is CATSRDVGPGEQYF.

The chain employs TRBV18 and TRBJ2-7; TRBD1 matches at 7 bases. Germline CDR1 reads KGHSH; CDR2 reads LQKENI. V dropped 0 bases and J dropped 6; count of bases not matched to a gene: 11. The length of the CDR3 is 16 residues. The CDR3 DNA follows: TGTGCCAGCTCACCACCCCTTGGGACAGCTGGCTCCGAGCAGTACTTC. It translates to CASSPPLGTAGSEQYF.

V is TRBV19 and J is TRBJ1-2; weak D call: TRBD1 (6 bases). CDR1 is LNHDA and CDR2 is SQIVND in the germline V gene (reference sequence). The CDR3 is 14 amino acids. V dropped 8 bases and J dropped 3 bases, with 16 bases sitting between them. The CDR3 is CASLGAGTHYGYTF. CDR3 DNA: TGTGCCAGTCTGGGGGCAGGGACTCACTATGGCTACACCTTC.

The rearrangement uses TRBV10-3 and TRBJ2-5, with D hard to call. The CDR3 totals 14 residues. The V end lost 8 bases, the J end lost 2 bases, and 15 bases lay between the germline ends. CDR1 ENHRY and CDR2 SYGVKD come from the germline V gene. The CDR3 is CAIRSALAQETQYF. The CDR3, as DNA: TGTGCCATCCGGAGCGCTTTGGCGCAAGAGACCCAGTACTTC.

The chain couples TRBV11-1 to TRBJ1-1; D unresolved. This CDR3 has 13 amino acids. Germline V gene sequence: CDR1 SGHAT, CDR2 FQDESV (reference sequence). Trimming took off 5 bases at V and 1 base at J, with 8 bases between the two ends. DNA for the CDR3: TGTGCCAGCAGCCAACAGAAGAACACTGAAGCTTTCTTT. Encoded protein: CASSQQKNTEAFF.

Concerning this clone itself: One end of the junction does not line up with germline, which may come from a read error. At the DNA level, this CDR3 is encoded by other sequences in the same sample as well. This sequence joins TRBV5-4 and TRBJ2-7, with D possibly called TRBD1 or TRBD2 (5 bases each). The CDR3 contains 13 residues. Germline CDR1 reads SGHNT; CDR2 reads YYREEE (reference sequence). The CDR3 nucleotides read TGTGCCAGCAGCTTGGCAGGGACCTACGAGCAATACTTC. Its protein product is CASSLAGTYEQYF.

This clone is a singleton in its sample. CDR3 region: CASSQGRGQGYNEQFF. The DNA of the CDR3 is TGCGCCAGCAGCCAGGGTAGGGGCCAAGGGTACAATGAGCAGTTCTTC. The rearrangement joins TRBV4-3 to TRBJ2-1; a possible D gene is TRBD1 (5 bases). Germline V lookup: CDR1 LGHNA, CDR2 YSLEER. The CDR3 consists of 16 residues. Trimming took off 3 bases at V and 4 bases at J, with 16 bases between the two ends.

This clone was seen a single time. The chain is built from TRBV7-8 and TRBJ2-7; D unresolved. Trimming pared 1 base from V and 5 bases from J, leaving 9 bases between. CDR3 length: 13 residues. The germline V gene has CDR1 SGHVS and CDR2 FQNEAQ. CDR3 region: CASSLGIKNEQYF. DNA of the CDR3: TGTGCCAGCAGCTTAGGGATTAAGAACGAGCAGTACTTC.

The chain employs TRBV7-9 and TRBJ2-7; 9 nucleotides line up with TRBD2. Germline trimming cut 5 bases from V and 12 bases from J; bases unmatched to any gene: 11. This CDR3 is built from 13 residues. Germline V CDR1 and CDR2: SEHNR, FQNEAQ (reference sequence). The CDR3 protein is CASSPAGGARGYF. DNA of the CDR3: TGTGCCAGCAGCCCGGCGGGAGGGGCAAGGGGGTACTTC.

The V call is TRBV2, the J call TRBJ2-3; D is uncertain. Trimming took 6 bases from V and 0 from J, leaving 4 bases between them. The CDR3 has 12 residues. CDR1 SNHLY and CDR2 FYNNEI come from the germline V gene. This chain's CDR3 is CASRTSTDTQYF. As DNA, the CDR3 is TGTGCCAGCAGGACTAGCACAGATACGCAGTATTTT.

The chain uses TRBV2 and TRBJ2-2; D uncertain. The V end lost 2 bases, the J end lost 2 bases, and 6 bases lay between the germline ends. This CDR3 has 14 amino acids. CDR1 and CDR2 (germline): SNHLY, FYNNEI. The CDR3 is CASSETSNTGELFF. In nucleotides, the CDR3 is TGTGCCAGCAGTGAAACGTCAAACACCGGGGAGCTGTTTTTT.

The chain uses TRBV19 and TRBJ2-7; D assignment may be TRBD1 or TRBD2 (5 bases each). Trimming cost V 6 bases and J 2 bases, with 14 bases left between them. Per germline, CDR1 LNHDA and CDR2 SQIVND (reference sequence). The CDR3 loop spans 14 amino acids. The CDR3 here is CASSPTRGAYEQYF. The CDR3 region has the DNA TGTGCCAGTAGCCCCACCCGGGGCGCCTACGAGCAGTACTTC.

The chain is built from TRBV18 and TRBJ2-5, with 8 bases lining up with TRBD2. Germline CDR1 is KGHSH and CDR2 is LQKENI. The CDR3 consists of 18 residues. With V trimmed by 0 bases and J by 5 bases, 14 bases remained unmatched. The CDR3 protein is CASSPPGTRRSPRETQYF. As DNA, the CDR3 is TGTGCCAGCTCACCACCGGGGACTAGGAGGTCCCCTCGGGAGACCCAGTACTTC.